One and the same sample provided the 21 T cell receptor beta chains below, sequenced in a study of cytomegalovirus exposure and HLA in healthy donors. Sequenced by immunoSEQ multiplex PCR; TCRdb stores in-frame clones only, minus some. The sample has tens of thousands of clones, 85% to 95% seen once; the top ten hold 4% to 5.5%. Source material: PBMCs. These TCRs come from a man in his late teens or twenties in good health and CMV-seropositive.

The V call is TRBV5-1, the J call TRBJ2-3, with TRBD1 matching 7 bases. The V gene end was trimmed by 3 bases and the J gene end by 7 bases; junction bases not matched to a gene: 20. Germline lookup yields CDR1 SGHRS and CDR2 YFSETQ. The CDR3 runs 18 residues. For the CDR3, the DNA is TGCGCCAGCAGCTCGACAGGGAGTATTGGTTTCAGTGGTAATACGCAGTATTTT. It codes for CASSSTGSIGFSGNTQYF. Looking up the rest from reference TRBV5-1 and TRBJ2-3 gives the full variable domain: KAGVTQTPRYLIKTRGQQVTLSCSPISGHRSVSWYQQTPGQGLQFLFEYFSETQRNKGNFPGRFSGRQFSNSRSEMNVSTLELGDSALYLCASSSTGSIGFSGNTQYFGPGTRLTVL.

The J gene is TRBJ2-1, the V gene TRBV9; maybe TRBD1 (6 bases). V shed 2 bases and J shed 1 base, with 10 bases lying between them. The CDR3 contains 15 residues. Germline V gene data show CDR1 as SGDLS and CDR2 as YYNGEE. The CDR3, as DNA: TGTGCCAGCAGCGTTAAAGGGGGATCCTACAATGAGCAGTTCTTC. Its protein is CASSVKGGSYNEQFF.

J is TRBJ2-1 and V is TRBV28, with D possibly matching TRBD1 (6 bases). Between the trimmed V and J ends, which lost 5 bases and 9 bases, there was a span of 17 bases. Germline V gene lookup returns CDR1 MDHEN and CDR2 SYDVKM. This CDR3 has 14 residues. CDR3 amino acids: CASSQENTGFEQFF. The CDR3 nucleotides read TGTGCCAGCAGTCAAGAAAATACAGGGTTTGAGCAGTTCTTC.

This sequence joins TRBV19 and TRBJ1-5; no clear D. The CDR3 sequence is 13 residues long. Germline V gene data show CDR1 as LNHDA and CDR2 as SQIVND (reference sequence). Trimming removed 1 base from V and 9 bases from J, with 10 bases in between. The CDR3 protein is CASSIARVRPQHF. DNA of the CDR3: TGTGCCAGTAGTATAGCGCGGGTTCGGCCCCAGCATTTT.

The chain couples TRBV2 to TRBJ1-6, with D hard to call. The ends were cut back, 6 bases at V and 9 bases at J, with 15 bases in the middle. CDR3 size: 14 residues. Germline lookup yields CDR1 SNHLY and CDR2 FYNNEI. The CDR3 region has the DNA TGTGCCAGCAGGACATTTGATGGTGTTTCACCCCTCCACTTT. Its protein is CASRTFDGVSPLHF.

The CDR3: CAWSDLARILDTQYF. The DNA of the CDR3 is TGTGCCTGGAGTGATCTAGCTAGGATCTTAGATACGCAGTATTTT. The J gene is TRBJ2-3, the V gene TRBV30; D might be TRBD2 (5 bases). This CDR3 is built from 15 residues. CDR1 and CDR2 (germline): GTSNPN, SVGIG (reference sequence). Trimming pared 1 base from V and 5 bases from J, leaving 16 bases between.

The V call is TRBV28, the J call TRBJ2-3; TRBD2 agrees at 8 bases. V was clipped by 3 bases and J by 3 bases; unmatched bases: 5. The CDR3 is 15 amino acids. Germline V gene data show CDR1 as MDHEN and CDR2 as SYDVKM. The CDR3 DNA reads TGTGCCAGCAGTTTCTCCAGCGGGGGAACAGATACGCAGTATTTT. Amino acids: CASSFSSGGTDTQYF.

The chain links TRBV29-1 to TRBJ2-7; a weak D match, TRBD2 (5 bases). In germline, CDR1 is SQVTM, CDR2 ANQGSEA. Trimming left V 1 base short and J 4 bases short, with 11 bases between. The CDR3 is 13 amino acids. CDR3 nucleotides: TGCAGCGTTGAAGTAAGCGGCTCTTACGAGCAGTACTTC. It yields the protein CSVEVSGSYEQYF.

The chain links TRBV27 to TRBJ2-7, with D maybe TRBD1 (6 bases). This CDR3 is 13 amino acids long. V was trimmed by 2 bases and J by 6 bases, leaving 11 bases between them. Germline assignment: CDR1 MNHEY and CDR2 SMNVEV (reference sequence). CDR3: CASSLERGSEQYF. DNA for the CDR3: TGTGCCAGCAGTTTAGAGAGGGGGAGCGAGCAGTACTTC.

The genes are TRBV30 and TRBJ1-2; perhaps TRBD1 as D (6 bases). Trimming removed 5 bases at V and 10 bases at J, with 20 bases between. There are 13 residues in the CDR3. From germline, CDR1 is GTSNPN and CDR2 SVGIG (reference sequence). The DNA of the CDR3 is TGTGCCTGGCGCCGGGACACACAGTCTGCCTACACCTTC. Translated: CAWRRDTQSAYTF.

The chain combines TRBV6-1 with TRBJ2-3, with D possibly matching TRBD1 (6 bases). Trimming removed 8 bases at V and 1 base at J, with 10 bases between. Germline CDR1 MNHNS, CDR2 SASEGT. The CDR3 is 13 residues long. DNA for the CDR3: TGTGCCAGCCTACGACAGGGCACAGATACGCAGTATTTT. It yields the protein CASLRQGTDTQYF.

This clone was detected only once. V usage is TRBV5-1 and J usage is TRBJ1-4, with 12 positions matching TRBD1. Per germline, CDR1 SGHRS and CDR2 YFSETQ. After removal of 4 bases from V and 10 bases from J, the junction contained 11 bases not matched to a gene. CDR3 length: 16 residues. The CDR3 bases are TGCGCCAGCAGCAAGGGACAGGGGGCTGGAGTACGAAAACTGTTTTTT. It translates to CASSKGQGAGVRKLFF.

The J gene is TRBJ2-2, the V gene TRBV19; 8 nucleotides line up with TRBD1. Trimming cost V 4 bases and J 3 bases; bases outside gene matches: 10. CDR1 is LNHDA, CDR2 SQIVND, per germline (reference sequence). The CDR3 totals 17 residues. This CDR3 is CASSTYKDRDDTGELFF. The DNA of the CDR3 is TGTGCCAGTAGTACCTATAAGGACAGGGATGACACCGGGGAGCTGTTTTTT.

V gene TRBV28 combines with J gene TRBJ1-5, with D unresolved. The CDR3 totals 12 residues. CDR1 and CDR2 from the germline V gene are MDHEN and SYDVKM. With 6 bases removed from V and 4 bases from J, the gap between germline ends came to 7 bases. In DNA, the CDR3 is TGTGCCAGCAGGTTACAGAATCAGCCCCAGCATTTT. This sequence encodes CASRLQNQPQHF.

This clone has only one observation. The V gene is TRBV6-5, the J gene TRBJ1-2; no reliable D call. The CDR3 consists of 14 residues. V lost 5 bases and J lost 7, with 17 bases in between. Germline V lookup: CDR1 MNHEY, CDR2 SVGAGI. CDR3 DNA: TGTGCCAGCAGTCGGACTGTCGTAACCTCTGGCTACACCTTC. Protein sequence: CASSRTVVTSGYTF.

This clone was detected only once. The rearrangement links TRBV11-2 to TRBJ2-1, with no clear D. The CDR3 has 14 amino acids. Germline-derived CDR1 and CDR2 are SGHAT and FQNNGV. V was cut by 5 bases and J by 7 bases, with 15 bases left in between. This CDR3 reads CASSPDFVGNEQFF. The CDR3 bases are TGTGCCAGCAGCCCAGACTTTGTCGGAAATGAGCAGTTCTTC.

The V gene is TRBV6-6, the J gene TRBJ2-7, with 10 bases fitting TRBD1. The CDR3 runs 14 residues. The germline V gene has CDR1 MNHNY and CDR2 SVGAGI (reference sequence). V dropped 6 bases and J dropped 5; count of bases not matched to a gene: 7. CDR3 residues: CASSPDRGRNEQYF. The DNA of the CDR3 is TGTGCCAGCAGCCCAGACAGGGGGCGAAACGAGCAGTACTTC.

The rearrangement joins TRBV6-5 to TRBJ1-1; 10 nucleotides agree with TRBD1. Germline CDR1 reads MNHEY; CDR2 reads SVGAGI. The CDR3 extends over 13 amino acids. V dropped 11 bases and J dropped 5; count of bases not matched to a gene: 8. The CDR3 here is CAGGQGRSTEAFF. In DNA, the CDR3 is TGTGCCGGGGGACAGGGGAGATCAACTGAAGCTTTCTTT.

This chain uses TRBV15 with TRBJ1-1; D not certain. The CDR3 has 12 residues. In germline, CDR1 is LNHNV, CDR2 YYDKDF (reference sequence). V lost 5 bases and J lost 7, with 11 bases in between. The CDR3 sequence: CATSGDGDEAFF. The CDR3, as DNA: TGTGCCACCAGCGGTGACGGAGATGAAGCTTTCTTT.

This sequence joins TRBV15 and TRBJ1-3; D is unresolved. Per germline, CDR1 LNHNV and CDR2 YYDKDF (reference sequence). Trimming took 0 bases from V and 4 from J, leaving 7 bases between them. This CDR3 spans 14 amino acids. CDR3 loop: CATSRDLEGNTIYF. DNA for the CDR3: TGTGCCACCAGCAGAGATCTCGAGGGAAACACCATATATTTT.

The chain combines TRBV7-2 with TRBJ2-3, with 7 bases fitting TRBD1. With V trimmed by 2 bases and J by 2 bases, 7 bases remained unmatched. Germline V gene lookup returns CDR1 SGHTA and CDR2 FQGNSA. The length of the CDR3 is 16 residues. CDR3 nucleotide sequence: TGTGCCAGCAGCTTACTCTTGGACAGGCCCACAGATACGCAGTATTTT. As protein: CASSLLLDRPTDTQYF.